The 8 T cell receptor beta chains reported below all come from one sample, sequenced in a study of blood T cells in healthy people across ages. Together with a sample-barcoded 5' primer, a J-beta primer mix was included in a second PCR lasting about 7 to 11 cycles. TCRdb processed the 5' RACE reads anew with MiXCR; each CDR3 protein has one entry. Of 650,000 to 1,000,000 distinct CDR3 sequences in the sample, roughly 40% were seen once. The specimen was blood. The receptor source for this set is a man younger than 35 in good health.

This clonotype was seen more than once but under ten times. The rearrangement links TRBV27 to TRBJ2-1; D is perhaps TRBD1 or TRBD2 (5 bases each). Germline values: CDR1 MNHEY, CDR2 SMNVEV (reference sequence). Trimming stripped 4 bases from V and 5 bases from J, with 15 bases between. The CDR3 totals 15 residues. This CDR3 reads CASSYARGHNNEQFF. In nucleotides, the CDR3 is TGTGCCAGCAGTTACGCCCGGGGCCACAACAATGAGCAGTTCTTC.

This clonotype occurred a few times. The rearrangement joins TRBV7-6 to TRBJ2-7; TRBD1 agrees at 8 bases. Germline V gene data show CDR1 as SGHVS and CDR2 as FNYEAQ. The CDR3 runs to 14 residues. J gave up 3 bases and V 2 bases, and 3 bases lay outside the gene matches. The chain's CDR3 is CASSLSTGDYEQYF. For the CDR3, the DNA is TGTGCCAGCAGCTTATCGACAGGGGACTACGAGCAGTACTTC.

V is TRBV20-1 and J is TRBJ2-7; D remains unclear. Germline lookup yields CDR1 DFQATT and CDR2 SNEGSKA (reference sequence). Deletions cut 0 bases from V and 7 bases from J, with 16 bases between. The CDR3 extends over 14 amino acids. CDR3 DNA sequence: TGCAGTGCTAGAGATGCTGACTCCCCCCTGGAGCAGTACTTC. Translating it yields CSARDADSPLEQYF.

The chain is built from TRBV20-1 and TRBJ2-3, with D possibly matching TRBD1 (5 bases). The CDR3 runs 15 residues. The V and J ends lost 0 bases and 1 base respectively, with 11 bases between them. Per germline, CDR1 DFQATT and CDR2 SNEGSKA (reference sequence). CDR3 nucleotides: TGCAGTGCTAGAGATCTGGCCAGGGGCACAGATACGCAGTATTTT. It encodes CSARDLARGTDTQYF.

This clonotype was counted ten times or more. The gene calls are TRBV5-1 and TRBJ2-3; D unresolved. The CDR3 is 14 amino acids. Trimming removed 5 bases at V and 2 bases at J, with 12 bases between. Germline CDR1 and CDR2: SGHRS and YFSETQ. The CDR3 spells CASREGSPTDTQYF. As DNA, the CDR3 is TGCGCCAGCAGAGAAGGCAGCCCCACAGATACGCAGTATTTT.

CDR3 region: CASSLERDTEAFF. The CDR3 DNA sequence: TGTGCCAGCAGCTTAGAACGAGACACTGAAGCTTTCTTT. This sequence joins TRBV7-2 and TRBJ1-1; D remains ambiguous. The CDR3 is made up of 13 amino acids. V was pared by 1 base and J by 3 bases, with 6 bases between. The germline gives CDR1 SGHTA, CDR2 FQGNSA.

The chain recombines TRBV20-1 with TRBJ1-2; 8 bases fit TRBD1. The CDR3 sequence is 13 residues long. The J segment lost 5 bases and the V segment lost 5 bases, leaving 7 bases of the junction unmatched. Germline loops: CDR1 DFQATT, CDR2 SNEGSKA (reference sequence). The CDR3 is CSASRGQGYGYTF. The CDR3, as DNA: TGCAGTGCTTCCAGGGGGCAGGGTTATGGCTACACCTTC.

Of note for this clonotype: Possible read error: a much larger clone is one base away. The gene calls are TRBV12-3 or TRBV12-4 and TRBJ2-5; the D is unclear. With 6 bases removed from V and 11 bases from J, the gap between germline ends came to 22 bases. This CDR3 has 14 residues. CDR3 amino acids: CASRTGAGYNEQYF. The CDR3 nucleotides read TGTGCCAGCAGGACGGGCGCCGGCTACAATGAGCAGTACTTC.